This TCR beta chain came from a study of cytomegalovirus exposure and HLA in healthy donors. Looking at the study overall: Drawn from HLA-typed donors, tens of millions of unique TCRs were held in an early data release. General study points: Using a false discovery rate of 0.05, a later analysis showed that 16,000 or so TCR beta sequences were associated with HLA alleles. Reports described diagnosis of cytomegalovirus status by the classifier as highly specific and sensitive.

As regards this clone: Its antigen is not known.

The primer mix had 60 Vbeta and 13 Jbeta primers. TCRdb's table, derived via immunoSEQ multiplex PCR, lists solely in-frame clones and lacks some. The table has roughly 160,000 clones, approximately 81% seen once. The sequence derives from a boy aged 2 to 10 in good health and CMV-seronegative. The sequenced sample consisted of PBMCs.

Here the CDR3 DNA reads TGCAGTAGTCACGGGGACACTGAAGCTTTCTTT. It codes for CSSHGDTEAFF. The gene calls are TRBV20-1 and TRBJ1-1; D not certain. Germline V CDR1 and CDR2: DFQATT, SNEGSKA (reference sequence). V dropped 8 bases and J dropped 3 bases, with 10 bases sitting between them. This CDR3 has 11 amino acids.